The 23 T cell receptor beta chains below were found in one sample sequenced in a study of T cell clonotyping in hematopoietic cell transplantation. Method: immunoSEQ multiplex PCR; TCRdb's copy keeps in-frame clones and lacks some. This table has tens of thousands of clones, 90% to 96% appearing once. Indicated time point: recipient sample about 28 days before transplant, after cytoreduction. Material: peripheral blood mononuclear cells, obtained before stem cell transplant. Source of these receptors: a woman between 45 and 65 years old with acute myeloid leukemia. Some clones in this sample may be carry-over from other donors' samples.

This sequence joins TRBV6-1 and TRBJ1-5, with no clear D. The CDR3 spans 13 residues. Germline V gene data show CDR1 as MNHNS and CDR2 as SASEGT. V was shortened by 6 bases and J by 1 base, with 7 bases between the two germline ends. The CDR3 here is CASRETSNQPQHF. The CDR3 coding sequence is TGTGCCAGCAGGGAAACAAGCAATCAGCCCCAGCATTTT.

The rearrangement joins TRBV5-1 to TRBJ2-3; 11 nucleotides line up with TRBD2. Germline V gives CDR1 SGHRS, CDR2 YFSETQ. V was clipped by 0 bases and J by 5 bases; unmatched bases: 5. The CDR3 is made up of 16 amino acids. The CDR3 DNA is TGCGCCAGCAGCTTGGCCGGCGGACTAGCGGGAGATACGCAGTATTTT. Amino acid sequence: CASSLAGGLAGDTQYF.

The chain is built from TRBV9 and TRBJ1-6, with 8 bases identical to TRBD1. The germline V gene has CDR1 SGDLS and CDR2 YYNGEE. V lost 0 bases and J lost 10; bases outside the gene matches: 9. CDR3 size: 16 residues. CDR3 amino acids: CASSVGWTGSGSPLHF. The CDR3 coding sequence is TGTGCCAGCAGCGTAGGGTGGACAGGGTCTGGGTCACCCCTCCACTTT.

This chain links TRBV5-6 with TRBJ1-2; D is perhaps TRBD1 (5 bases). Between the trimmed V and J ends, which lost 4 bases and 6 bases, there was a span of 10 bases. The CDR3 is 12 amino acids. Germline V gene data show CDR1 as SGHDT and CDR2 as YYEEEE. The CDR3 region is CASSRTWDGYTF. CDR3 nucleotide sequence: TGTGCCAGCAGCCGGACATGGGATGGCTACACCTTC.

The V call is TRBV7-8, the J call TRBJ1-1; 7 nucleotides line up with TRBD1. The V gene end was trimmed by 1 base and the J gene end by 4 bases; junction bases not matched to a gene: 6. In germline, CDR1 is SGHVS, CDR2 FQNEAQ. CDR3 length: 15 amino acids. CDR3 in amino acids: CASSLVRGGFTEAFF. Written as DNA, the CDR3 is TGTGCCAGCAGCTTAGTCAGGGGGGGTTTCACTGAAGCTTTCTTT. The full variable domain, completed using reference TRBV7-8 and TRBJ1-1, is GAGVSQSPRYKVAKRGQDVALRCDPISGHVSLFWYQQALGQGPEFLTYFQNEAQLDKSGLPSDRFFAERPEGSVSTLKIQRTQQEDSAVYLCASSLVRGGFTEAFFGQGTRLTVV.

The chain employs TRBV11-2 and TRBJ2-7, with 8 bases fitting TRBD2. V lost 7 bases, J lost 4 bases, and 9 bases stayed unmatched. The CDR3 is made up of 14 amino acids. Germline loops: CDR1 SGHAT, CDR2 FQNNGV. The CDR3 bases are TGTGCCAGCAAAACGGGAGGGTTTGGTTACGAGCAGTACTTC. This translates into CASKTGGFGYEQYF.

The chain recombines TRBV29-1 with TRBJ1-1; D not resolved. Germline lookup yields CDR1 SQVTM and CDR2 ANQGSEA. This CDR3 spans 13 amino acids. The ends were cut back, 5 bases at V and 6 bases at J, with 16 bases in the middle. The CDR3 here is CSVWPNRIAEAFF. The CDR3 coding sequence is TGCAGCGTTTGGCCCAACCGTATCGCTGAAGCTTTCTTT.

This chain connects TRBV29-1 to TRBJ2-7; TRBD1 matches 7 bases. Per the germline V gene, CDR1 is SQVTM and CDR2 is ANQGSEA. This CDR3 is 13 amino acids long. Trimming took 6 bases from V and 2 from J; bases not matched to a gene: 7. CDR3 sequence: CSVAGTAAYEQYF. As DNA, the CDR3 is TGCAGCGTGGCCGGGACAGCGGCCTACGAGCAGTACTTC.

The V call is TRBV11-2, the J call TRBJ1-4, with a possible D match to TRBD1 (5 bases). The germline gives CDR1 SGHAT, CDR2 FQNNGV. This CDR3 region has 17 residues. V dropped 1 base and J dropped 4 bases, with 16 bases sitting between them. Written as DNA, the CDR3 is TGTGCCAGCAGCTTAGGGTTGGTGACAGTCTATAATGAAAAACTGTTTTTT. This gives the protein CASSLGLVTVYNEKLFF.

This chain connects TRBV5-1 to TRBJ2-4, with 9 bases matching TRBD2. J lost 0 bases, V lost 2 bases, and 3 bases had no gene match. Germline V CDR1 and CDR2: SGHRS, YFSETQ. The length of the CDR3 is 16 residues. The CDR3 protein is CASSFSGSGAKNIQYF. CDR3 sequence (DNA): TGCGCCAGCAGCTTTAGCGGGAGTGGAGCCAAAAACATTCAGTACTTC.

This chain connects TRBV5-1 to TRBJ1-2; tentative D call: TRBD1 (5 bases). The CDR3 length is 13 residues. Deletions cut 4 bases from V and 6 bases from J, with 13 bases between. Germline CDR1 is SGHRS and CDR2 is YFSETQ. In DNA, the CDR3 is TGCGCCAGCAGCCGGGGGGAAAAGGATGGCTACACCTTC. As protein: CASSRGEKDGYTF.

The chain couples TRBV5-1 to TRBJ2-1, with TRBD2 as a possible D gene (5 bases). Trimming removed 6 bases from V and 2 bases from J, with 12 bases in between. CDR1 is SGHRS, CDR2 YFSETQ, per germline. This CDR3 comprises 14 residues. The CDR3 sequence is CASTSDGAYNEQFF. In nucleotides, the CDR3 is TGCGCCAGCACCTCCGACGGGGCCTACAATGAGCAGTTCTTC.

The CDR3 here is CASSQAGGGPTDTQYF. Here the CDR3 DNA reads TGTGCCAGCAGCCAGGCCGGGGGGGGGCCGACAGATACGCAGTATTTT. The V and J genes are TRBV4-2 and TRBJ2-3; 8 bases are a match to TRBD2. The CDR3 length is 16 residues. Germline V gene sequence: CDR1 LGHNA, CDR2 YNFKEQ. Unmatched junction bases numbered 8, after V lost 3 bases and J lost 3 bases.

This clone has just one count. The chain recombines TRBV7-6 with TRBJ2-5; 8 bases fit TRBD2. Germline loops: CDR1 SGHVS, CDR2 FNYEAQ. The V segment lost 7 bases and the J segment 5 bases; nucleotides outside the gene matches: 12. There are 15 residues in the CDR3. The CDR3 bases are TGTGCCAGCACCCAAGGTAGCGGGGTCCTGGAGACCCAGTACTTC. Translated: CASTQGSGVLETQYF.

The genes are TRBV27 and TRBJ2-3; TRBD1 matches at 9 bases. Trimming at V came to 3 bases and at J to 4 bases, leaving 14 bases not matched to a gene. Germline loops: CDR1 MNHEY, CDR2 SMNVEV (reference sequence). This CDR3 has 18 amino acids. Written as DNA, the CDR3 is TGTGCCAGCAGTTTCTGGGGTCGAGGGACAGGGAGCGCAGATACGCAGTATTTT. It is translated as CASSFWGRGTGSADTQYF.

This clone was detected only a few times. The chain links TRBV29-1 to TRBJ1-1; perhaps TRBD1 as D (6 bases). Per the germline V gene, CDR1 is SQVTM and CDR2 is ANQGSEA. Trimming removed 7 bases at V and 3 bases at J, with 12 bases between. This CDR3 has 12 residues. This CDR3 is CSASRGDTEAFF. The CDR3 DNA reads TGCAGCGCCAGTAGGGGGGACACTGAAGCTTTCTTT.

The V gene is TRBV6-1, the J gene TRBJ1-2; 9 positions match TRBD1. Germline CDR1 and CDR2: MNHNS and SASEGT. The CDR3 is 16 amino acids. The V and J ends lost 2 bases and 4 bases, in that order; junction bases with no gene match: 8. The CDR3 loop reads CASSELNRDRVYGYTF. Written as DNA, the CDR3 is TGTGCCAGCAGTGAACTTAACCGGGACAGGGTCTATGGCTACACCTTC.

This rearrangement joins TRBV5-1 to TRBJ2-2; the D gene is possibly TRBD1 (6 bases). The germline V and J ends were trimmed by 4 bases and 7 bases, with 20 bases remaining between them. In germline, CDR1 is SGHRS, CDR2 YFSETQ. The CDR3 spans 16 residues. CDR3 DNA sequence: TGCGCCAGCAGCCTATACAGGGATCCGCCGGGCGGGGAGCTGTTTTTT. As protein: CASSLYRDPPGGELFF.

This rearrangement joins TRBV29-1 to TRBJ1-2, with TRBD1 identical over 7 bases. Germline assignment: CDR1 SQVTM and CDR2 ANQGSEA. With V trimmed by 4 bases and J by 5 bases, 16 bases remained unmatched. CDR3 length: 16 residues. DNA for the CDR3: TGCAGCGTTGCGATTCGCCCAGACAGGGAAGGGTATGGCTACACCTTC. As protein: CSVAIRPDREGYGYTF.

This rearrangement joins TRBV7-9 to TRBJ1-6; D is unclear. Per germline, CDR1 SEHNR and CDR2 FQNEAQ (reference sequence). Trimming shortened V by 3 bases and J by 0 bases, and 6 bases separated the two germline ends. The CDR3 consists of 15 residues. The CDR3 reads CASSFAPSYNSPLHF. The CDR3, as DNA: TGTGCCAGCAGCTTTGCCCCCTCCTATAATTCACCCCTCCACTTT. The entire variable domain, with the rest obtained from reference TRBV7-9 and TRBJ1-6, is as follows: DTGVSQNPRHKITKRGQNVTFRCDPISEHNRLYWYRQTLGQGPEFLTYFQNEAQLEKSRLLSDRFSAERPKGSFSTLEIQRTEQGDSAMYLCASSFAPSYNSPLHFGNGTRLTVT.

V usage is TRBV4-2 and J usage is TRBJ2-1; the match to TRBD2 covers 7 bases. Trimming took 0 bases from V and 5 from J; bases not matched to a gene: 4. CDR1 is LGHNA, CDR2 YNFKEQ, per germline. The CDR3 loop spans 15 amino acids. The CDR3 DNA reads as TGTGCCAGCAGCCAAGAGCGGGAGCCGCACAATGAGCAGTTCTTC. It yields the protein CASSQEREPHNEQFF.

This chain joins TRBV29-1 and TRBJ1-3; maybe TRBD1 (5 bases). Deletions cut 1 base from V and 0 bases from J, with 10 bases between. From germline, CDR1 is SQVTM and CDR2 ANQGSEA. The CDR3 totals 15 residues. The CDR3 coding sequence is TGCAGCGTTGAAGCAGGGTCGATCTCTGGAAACACCATATATTTT. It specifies CSVEAGSISGNTIYF.

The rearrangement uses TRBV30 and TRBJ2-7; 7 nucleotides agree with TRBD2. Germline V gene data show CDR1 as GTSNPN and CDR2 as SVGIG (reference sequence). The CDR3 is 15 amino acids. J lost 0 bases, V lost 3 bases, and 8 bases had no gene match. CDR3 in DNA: TGTGCCTGGAGCCCTGGGGGGGAGGGCTCCTACGAGCAGTACTTC. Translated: CAWSPGGEGSYEQYF.